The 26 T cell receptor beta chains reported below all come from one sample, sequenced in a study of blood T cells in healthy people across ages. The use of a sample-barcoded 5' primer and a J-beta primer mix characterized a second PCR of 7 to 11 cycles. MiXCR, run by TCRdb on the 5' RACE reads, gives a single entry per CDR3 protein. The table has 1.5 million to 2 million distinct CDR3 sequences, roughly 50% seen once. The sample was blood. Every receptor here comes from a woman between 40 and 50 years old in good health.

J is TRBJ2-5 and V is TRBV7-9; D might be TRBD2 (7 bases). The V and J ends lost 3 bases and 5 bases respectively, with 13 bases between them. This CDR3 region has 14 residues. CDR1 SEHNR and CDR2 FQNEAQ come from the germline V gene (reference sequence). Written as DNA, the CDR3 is TGTGCCAGCAGCTTCGGGGGGCTAATGGAGACCCAGTACTTC. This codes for CASSFGGLMETQYF.

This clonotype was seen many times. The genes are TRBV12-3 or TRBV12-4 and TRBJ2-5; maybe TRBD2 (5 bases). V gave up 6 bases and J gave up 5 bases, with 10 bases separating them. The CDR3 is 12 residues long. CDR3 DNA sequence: TGTGCCAGCAGCTTCGGGGTGGAGACCCAGTACTTC. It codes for CASSFGVETQYF.

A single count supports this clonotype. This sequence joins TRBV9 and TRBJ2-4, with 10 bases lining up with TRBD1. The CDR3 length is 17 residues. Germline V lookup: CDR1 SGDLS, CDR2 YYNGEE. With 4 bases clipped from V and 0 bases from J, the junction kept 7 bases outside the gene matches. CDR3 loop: CASSPLTGGAAKNIQYF. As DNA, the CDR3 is TGTGCCAGCAGCCCTTTGACAGGGGGCGCAGCCAAAAACATTCAGTACTTC.

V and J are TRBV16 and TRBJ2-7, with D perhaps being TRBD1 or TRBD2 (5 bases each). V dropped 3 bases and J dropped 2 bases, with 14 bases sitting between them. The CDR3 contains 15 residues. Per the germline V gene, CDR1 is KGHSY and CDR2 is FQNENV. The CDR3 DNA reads TGTGCCAGCAGCCACGAGGGACGGATGACCTACGAGCAGTACTTC. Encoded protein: CASSHEGRMTYEQYF.

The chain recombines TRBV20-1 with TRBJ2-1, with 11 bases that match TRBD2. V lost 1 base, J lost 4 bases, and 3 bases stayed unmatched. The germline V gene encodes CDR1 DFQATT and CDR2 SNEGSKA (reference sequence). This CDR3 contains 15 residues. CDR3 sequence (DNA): TGCAGTGCTAGAGGGGGACTAGCGGTTTACAATGAGCAGTTCTTC. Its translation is CSARGGLAVYNEQFF.

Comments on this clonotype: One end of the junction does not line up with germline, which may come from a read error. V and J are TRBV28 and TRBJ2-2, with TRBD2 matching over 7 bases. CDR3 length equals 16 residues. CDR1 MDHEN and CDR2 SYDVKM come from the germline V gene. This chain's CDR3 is CASSPIREAGTGELFF. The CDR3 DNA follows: TGCGCCAGCAGTCCCATCCGGGAGGCCGGCACCGGGGAGCTGTTTTTT. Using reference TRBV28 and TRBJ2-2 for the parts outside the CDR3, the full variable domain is DVKVTQSSRYLVKRTGEKVFLECVQDMDHENMFWYRQDPGLGLRLIYFSYDVKMKEKGDIPEGYSVSREKKERFSLILESASTNQTSMYLCASSPIREAGTGELFFGEGSRLTVL.

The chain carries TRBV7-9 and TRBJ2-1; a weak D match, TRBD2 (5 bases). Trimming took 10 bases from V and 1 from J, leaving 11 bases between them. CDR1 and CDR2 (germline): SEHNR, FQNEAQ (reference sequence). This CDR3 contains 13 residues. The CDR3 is CATRDVSYNEQFF. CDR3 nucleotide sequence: TGTGCCACCCGGGATGTATCCTACAATGAGCAGTTCTTC.

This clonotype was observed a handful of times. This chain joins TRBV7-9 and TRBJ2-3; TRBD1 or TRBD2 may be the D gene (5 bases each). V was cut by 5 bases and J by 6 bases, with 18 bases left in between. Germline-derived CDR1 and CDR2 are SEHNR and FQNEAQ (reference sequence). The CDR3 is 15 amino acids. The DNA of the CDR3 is TGTGCCAGCAGCCTACCGGGGCTCAGCTTGGATACGCAGTATTTT. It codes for CASSLPGLSLDTQYF. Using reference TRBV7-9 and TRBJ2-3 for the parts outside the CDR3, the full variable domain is DTGVSQNPRHKITKRGQNVTFRCDPISEHNRLYWYRQTLGQGPEFLTYFQNEAQLEKSRLLSDRFSAERPKGSFSTLEIQRTEQGDSAMYLCASSLPGLSLDTQYFGPGTRLTVL.

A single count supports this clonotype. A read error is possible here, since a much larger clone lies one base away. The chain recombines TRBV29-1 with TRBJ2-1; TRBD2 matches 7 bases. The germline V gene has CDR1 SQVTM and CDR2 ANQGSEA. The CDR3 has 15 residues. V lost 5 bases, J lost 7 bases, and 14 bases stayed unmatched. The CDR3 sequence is CSVLKRTGGMNEQFF. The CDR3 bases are TGCAGCGTTCTGAAGAGGACGGGGGGTATGAATGAGCAGTTCTTC.

The CDR3 DNA reads TGCAGTGCTAGCGAGGAATGGGGGGAGCAGTTCTTC. Translation: CSASEEWGEQFF. The rearrangement joins TRBV20-1 to TRBJ2-1; D possibly uses TRBD1 or TRBD2 (5 bases each). Germline V gene data show CDR1 as DFQATT and CDR2 as SNEGSKA (reference sequence). The CDR3 loop spans 12 amino acids. V lost 3 bases and J lost 10, with 13 bases in between.

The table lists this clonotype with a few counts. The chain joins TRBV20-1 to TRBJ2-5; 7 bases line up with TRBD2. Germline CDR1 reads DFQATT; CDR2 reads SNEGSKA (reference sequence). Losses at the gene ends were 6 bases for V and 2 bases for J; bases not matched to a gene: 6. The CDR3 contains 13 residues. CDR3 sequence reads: CSAIRTSQETQYF. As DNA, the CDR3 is TGCAGTGCCATCCGGACTAGTCAAGAGACCCAGTACTTC.

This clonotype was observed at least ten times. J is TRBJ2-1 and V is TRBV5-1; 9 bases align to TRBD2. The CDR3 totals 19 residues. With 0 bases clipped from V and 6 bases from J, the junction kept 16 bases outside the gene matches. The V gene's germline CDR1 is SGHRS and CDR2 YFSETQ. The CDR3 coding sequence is TGCGCCAGCAGCTTGGAGGCTAGCGGGGCCGGAGGAGATCTCAATGAGCAGTTCTTC. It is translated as CASSLEASGAGGDLNEQFF.

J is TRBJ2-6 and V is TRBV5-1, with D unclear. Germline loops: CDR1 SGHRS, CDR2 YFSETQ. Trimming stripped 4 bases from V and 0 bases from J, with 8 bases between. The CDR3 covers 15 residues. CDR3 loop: CASSDRTSGANVLTF. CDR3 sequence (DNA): TGCGCCAGCAGCGACCGCACCTCTGGGGCCAACGTCCTGACTTTC.

CDR3 loop: CSLRRLAEEETQYF. CDR3 coding DNA: TGCAGCCTTAGGCGTCTAGCTGAAGAGGAGACCCAGTACTTC. V and J are TRBV20-1 and TRBJ2-5; D is perhaps TRBD2 (5 bases). CDR3 size: 14 residues. In germline, CDR1 is DFQATT, CDR2 SNEGSKA (reference sequence).

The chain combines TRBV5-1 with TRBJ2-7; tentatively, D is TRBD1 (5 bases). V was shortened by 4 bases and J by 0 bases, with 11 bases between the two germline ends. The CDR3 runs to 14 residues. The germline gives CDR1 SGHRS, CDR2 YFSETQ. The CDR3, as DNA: TGCGCCAGCAGCATGACGACAGCCTCCTACGAGCAGTACTTC. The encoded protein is CASSMTTASYEQYF. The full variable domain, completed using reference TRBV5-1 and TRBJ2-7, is KAGVTQTPRYLIKTRGQQVTLSCSPISGHRSVSWYQQTPGQGLQFLFEYFSETQRNKGNFPGRFSGRQFSNSRSEMNVSTLELGDSALYLCASSMTTASYEQYFGPGTRLTVT.

For the CDR3, the DNA is TGTGCCAGCCATAGGAGGGGTGGCACTGAAGCTTTCTTT. This encodes CASHRRGGTEAFF. The genes are TRBV27 and TRBJ1-1, with D perhaps TRBD1 (5 bases). The CDR3 contains 13 residues. Germline CDR1 MNHEY, CDR2 SMNVEV (reference sequence). The V and J ends lost 8 bases and 4 bases respectively, with 14 bases between them.

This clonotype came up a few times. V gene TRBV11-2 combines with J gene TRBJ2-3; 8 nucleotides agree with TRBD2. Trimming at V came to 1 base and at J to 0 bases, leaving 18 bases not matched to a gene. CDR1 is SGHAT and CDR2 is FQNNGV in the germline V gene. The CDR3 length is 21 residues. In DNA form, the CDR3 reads TGTGCCAGCAGCTTAGTCCCAGCGGGGGCCCCTTCCAGTCCTAGCACAGATACGCAGTATTTT. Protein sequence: CASSLVPAGAPSSPSTDTQYF.

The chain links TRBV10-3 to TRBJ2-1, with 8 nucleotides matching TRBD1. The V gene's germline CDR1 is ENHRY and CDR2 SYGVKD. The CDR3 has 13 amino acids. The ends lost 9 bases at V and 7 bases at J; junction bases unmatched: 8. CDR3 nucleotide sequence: TGTGCCATGGGACAGGCTTCTGGGAATGAGCAGTTCTTC. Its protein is CAMGQASGNEQFF.

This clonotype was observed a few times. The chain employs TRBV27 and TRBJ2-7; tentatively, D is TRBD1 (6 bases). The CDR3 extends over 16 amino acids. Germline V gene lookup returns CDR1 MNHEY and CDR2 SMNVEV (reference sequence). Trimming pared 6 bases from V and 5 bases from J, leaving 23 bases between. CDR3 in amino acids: CASRLLKSGVGHEQYF. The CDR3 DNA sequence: TGTGCCAGCAGGTTACTCAAATCAGGGGTGGGGCACGAGCAGTACTTC.

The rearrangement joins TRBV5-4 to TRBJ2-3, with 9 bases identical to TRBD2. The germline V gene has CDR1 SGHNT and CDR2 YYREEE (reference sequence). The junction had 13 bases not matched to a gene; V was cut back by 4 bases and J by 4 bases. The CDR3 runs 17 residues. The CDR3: CASSPPPAGGLADTQYF. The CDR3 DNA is TGTGCCAGCAGCCCCCCCCCAGCGGGGGGCTTGGCAGATACGCAGTATTTT. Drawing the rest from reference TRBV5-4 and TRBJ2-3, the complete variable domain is ETGVTQSPTHLIKTRGQQVTLRCSSQSGHNTVSWYQQALGQGPQFIFQYYREEENGRGNFPPRFSGLQFPNYSSELNVNALELDDSALYLCASSPPPAGGLADTQYFGPGTRLTVL.

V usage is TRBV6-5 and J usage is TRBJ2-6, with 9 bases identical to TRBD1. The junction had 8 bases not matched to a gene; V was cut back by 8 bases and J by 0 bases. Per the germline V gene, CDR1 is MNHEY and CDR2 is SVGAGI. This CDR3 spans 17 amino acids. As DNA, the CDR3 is TGTGCCAGCCCTTACCGGGACAGGGTCTCTGGGGCCAACGTCCTGACTTTC. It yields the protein CASPYRDRVSGANVLTF.

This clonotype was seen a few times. CDR3 amino acids: CSVAGGVGETQYF. In DNA, the CDR3 is TGCAGCGTTGCCGGGGGAGTCGGGGAGACCCAGTACTTC. The rearrangement links TRBV29-1 to TRBJ2-5; a possible D gene is TRBD2 (6 bases). Germline V lookup: CDR1 SQVTM, CDR2 ANQGSEA. CDR3 length: 13 residues. Trimming removed 4 bases at V and 5 bases at J, with 14 bases between.

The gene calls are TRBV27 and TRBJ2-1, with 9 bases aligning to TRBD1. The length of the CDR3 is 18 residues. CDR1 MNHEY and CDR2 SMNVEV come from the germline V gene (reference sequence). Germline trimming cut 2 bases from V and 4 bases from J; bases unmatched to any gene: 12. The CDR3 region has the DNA TGTGCCAGCAGTTTAGGGACAGGGTTATCCCAGGTGTACAATGAGCAGTTCTTC. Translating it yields CASSLGTGLSQVYNEQFF.

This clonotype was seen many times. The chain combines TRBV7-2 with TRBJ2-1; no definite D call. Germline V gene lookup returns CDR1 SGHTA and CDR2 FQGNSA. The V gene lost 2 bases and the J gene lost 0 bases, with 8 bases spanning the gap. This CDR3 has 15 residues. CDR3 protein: CASSLTESSYNEQFF. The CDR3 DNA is TGTGCCAGCAGCTTAACGGAGAGCTCCTACAATGAGCAGTTCTTC.

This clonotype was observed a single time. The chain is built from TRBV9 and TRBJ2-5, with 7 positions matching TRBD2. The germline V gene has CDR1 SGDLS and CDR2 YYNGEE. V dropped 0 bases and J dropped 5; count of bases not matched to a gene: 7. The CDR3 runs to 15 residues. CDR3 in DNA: TGTGCCAGCAGCGTAGAGGCGGGGGTGGGCGAGACCCAGTACTTC. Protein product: CASSVEAGVGETQYF.

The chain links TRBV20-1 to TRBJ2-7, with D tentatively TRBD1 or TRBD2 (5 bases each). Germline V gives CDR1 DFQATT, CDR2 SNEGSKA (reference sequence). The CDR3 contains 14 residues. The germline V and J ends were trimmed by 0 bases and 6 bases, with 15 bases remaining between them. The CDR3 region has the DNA TGCAGTGCTAGAGATCGGTCGGGGACCGGCGAGCAGTACTTC. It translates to CSARDRSGTGEQYF.